Sequencing of this TCR beta chain was carried out in a study of cytomegalovirus exposure and HLA in healthy donors. Overall study findings and caveats: Donors were assumed by presence/absence analyses to have roughly uniform sequencing depth.

In the PCR, 60 Vbeta and 13 Jbeta primers were used. Sequencing was performed with immunoSEQ multiplex PCR; in TCRdb, only in-frame clones are kept and a portion is missing. The sample consists of more than 90,000 clones, around three quarters of them appearing once. CDR3 length: 13 residues. Between the trimmed V and J ends, which lost 4 bases and 5 bases, there was a span of 10 bases. Germline V gene data show CDR1 as SEHNR and CDR2 as FQNEAQ (reference sequence). Worth noting for this clone: The antigen is undetermined.

The sequence came from a man aged 25-45 years in good health and CMV-seropositive. The chain joins TRBV7-9 to TRBJ2-3, with unresolved D. The material sequenced was PBMCs. CDR3 in DNA: TGTGCCAGCAGCTCTCCTTTTTTAGATACGCAGTATTTT. Residues: CASSSPFLDTQYF.